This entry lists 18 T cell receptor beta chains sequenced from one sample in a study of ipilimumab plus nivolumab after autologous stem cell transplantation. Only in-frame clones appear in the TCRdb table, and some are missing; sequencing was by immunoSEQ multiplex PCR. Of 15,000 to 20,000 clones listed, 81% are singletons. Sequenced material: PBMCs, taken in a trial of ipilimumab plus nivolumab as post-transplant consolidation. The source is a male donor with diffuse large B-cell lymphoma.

CDR3 sequence: CASNRDGLNQPQHF. Here the CDR3 DNA reads TGTGCCAGCAACCGGGACGGCCTTAATCAGCCCCAGCATTTT. J is TRBJ1-5 and V is TRBV2, with D tentatively TRBD1 (5 bases). V lost 7 bases, J lost 4 bases, and 14 bases lay in between. CDR1 is SNHLY and CDR2 is FYNNEI in the germline V gene. The CDR3 is 14 amino acids.

For the CDR3, the DNA is TGCGCCAGCAGCATTAGGGACAGGGGGAACGAGCAGTACTTC. This codes for CASSIRDRGNEQYF. V usage is TRBV5-1 and J usage is TRBJ2-7; 11 bases map to TRBD1. V lost 4 bases, J lost 5 bases, and 5 bases stayed unmatched. CDR1 SGHRS and CDR2 YFSETQ come from the germline V gene. The CDR3 is 14 residues long.

This chain's CDR3 is CASRDGTGGTYEQYF. CDR3 DNA sequence: TGTGCCAGCAGGGACGGGACAGGGGGGACCTACGAGCAGTACTTC. The chain couples TRBV6-1 to TRBJ2-7; 11 bases align to TRBD1. J gave up 2 bases and V 6 bases, and 6 bases lay outside the gene matches. The CDR3 runs 15 residues. Germline CDR1 MNHNS, CDR2 SASEGT.

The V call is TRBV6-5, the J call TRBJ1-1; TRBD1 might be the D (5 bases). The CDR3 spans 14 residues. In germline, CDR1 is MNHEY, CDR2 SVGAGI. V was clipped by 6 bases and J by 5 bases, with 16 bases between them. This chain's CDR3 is CASSPRSGVTEAFF. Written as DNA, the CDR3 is TGTGCCAGCAGCCCTCGTTCGGGGGTAACTGAAGCTTTCTTT.

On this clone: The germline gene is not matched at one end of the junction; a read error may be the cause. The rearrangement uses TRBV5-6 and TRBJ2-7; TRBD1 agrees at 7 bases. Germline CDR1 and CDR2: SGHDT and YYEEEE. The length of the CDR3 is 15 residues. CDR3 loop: CASSQVQGPSYEQYF. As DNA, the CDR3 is TGCGCCAGCAGCCAAGTACAGGGGCCTTCCTACGAGCAGTACTTC.

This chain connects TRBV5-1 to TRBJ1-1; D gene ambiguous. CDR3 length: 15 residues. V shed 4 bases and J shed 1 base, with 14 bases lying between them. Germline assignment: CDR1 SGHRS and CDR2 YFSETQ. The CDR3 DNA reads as TGCGCCAGCAGCCCGGACCTACGCCGGAACACTGAAGCTTTCTTT. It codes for CASSPDLRRNTEAFF.

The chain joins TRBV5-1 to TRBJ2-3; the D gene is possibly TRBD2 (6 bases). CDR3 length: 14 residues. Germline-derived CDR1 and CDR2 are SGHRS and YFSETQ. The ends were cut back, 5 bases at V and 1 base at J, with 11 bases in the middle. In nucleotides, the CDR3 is TGCGCCAGCAGACGGGACTGGGGCACAGATACGCAGTATTTT. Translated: CASRRDWGTDTQYF.

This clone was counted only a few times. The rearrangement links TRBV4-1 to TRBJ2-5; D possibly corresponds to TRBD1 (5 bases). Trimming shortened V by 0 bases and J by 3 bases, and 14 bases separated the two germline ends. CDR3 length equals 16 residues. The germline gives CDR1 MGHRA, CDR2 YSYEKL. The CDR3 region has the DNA TGCGCCAGCAGCCAAGAAATGGCAGGGCTAGAAGAGACCCAGTACTTC. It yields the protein CASSQEMAGLEETQYF.

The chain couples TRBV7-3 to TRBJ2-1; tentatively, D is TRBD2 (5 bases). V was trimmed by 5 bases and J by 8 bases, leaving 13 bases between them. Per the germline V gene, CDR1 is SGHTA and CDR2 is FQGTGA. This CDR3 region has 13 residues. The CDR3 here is CASSPSGVDEQFF. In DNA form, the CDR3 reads TGTGCCAGCAGCCCCTCCGGGGTTGATGAGCAGTTCTTC. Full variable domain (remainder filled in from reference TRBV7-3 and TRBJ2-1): GAGVSQTPSNKVTEKGKYVELRCDPISGHTALYWYRQSLGQGPEFLIYFQGTGAADDSGLPNDRFFAVRPEGSVSTLKIQRTERGDSAVYLCASSPSGVDEQFFGPGTRLTVL.

The CDR3 spells CASSIVARSGSVEQYF. CDR3 bases: TGTGCCAGTAGTATAGTTGCCCGTTCGGGGTCCGTCGAGCAGTACTTC. This sequence joins TRBV19 and TRBJ2-7, with a possible D match to TRBD2 (5 bases). The CDR3 sequence is 16 residues long. The ends were cut back, 1 base at V and 6 bases at J, with 19 bases in the middle. Germline V CDR1 and CDR2: LNHDA, SQIVND (reference sequence).

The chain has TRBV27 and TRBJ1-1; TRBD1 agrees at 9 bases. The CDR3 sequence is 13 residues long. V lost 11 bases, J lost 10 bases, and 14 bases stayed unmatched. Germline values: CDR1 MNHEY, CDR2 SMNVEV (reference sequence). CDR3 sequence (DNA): TGTGCCCTCCTGGGACAGGGAGGGAAAGGAGCTTTCTTT. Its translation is CALLGQGGKGAFF.

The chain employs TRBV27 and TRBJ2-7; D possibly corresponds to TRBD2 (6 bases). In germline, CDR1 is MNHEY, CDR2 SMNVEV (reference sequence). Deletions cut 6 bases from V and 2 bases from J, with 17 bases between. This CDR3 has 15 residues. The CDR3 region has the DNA TGTGCCAGCAGACCCAGGTGGGGGGAACCCTACGAGCAGTACTTC. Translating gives CASRPRWGEPYEQYF.

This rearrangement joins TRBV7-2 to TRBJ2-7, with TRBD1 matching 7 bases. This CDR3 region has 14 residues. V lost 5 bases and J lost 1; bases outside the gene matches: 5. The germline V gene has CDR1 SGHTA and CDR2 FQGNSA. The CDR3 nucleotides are TGTGCCAGCAGCAGACAGGGAAGATCCTACGAGCAGTACTTC. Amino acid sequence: CASSRQGRSYEQYF.

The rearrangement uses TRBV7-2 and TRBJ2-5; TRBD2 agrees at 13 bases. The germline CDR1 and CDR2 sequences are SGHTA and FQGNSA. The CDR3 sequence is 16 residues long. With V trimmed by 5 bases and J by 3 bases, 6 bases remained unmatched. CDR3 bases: TGTGCCAGCAGCCTACGGACTAGCGGGGGAAAAGAGACCCAGTACTTC. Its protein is CASSLRTSGGKETQYF. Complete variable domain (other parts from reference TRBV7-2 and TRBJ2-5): GAGVSQSPSNKVTEKGKDVELRCDPISGHTALYWYRQSLGQGLEFLIYFQGNSAPDKSGLPSDRFSAERTGGSVSTLTIQRTQQEDSAVYLCASSLRTSGGKETQYFGPGTRLLVL.

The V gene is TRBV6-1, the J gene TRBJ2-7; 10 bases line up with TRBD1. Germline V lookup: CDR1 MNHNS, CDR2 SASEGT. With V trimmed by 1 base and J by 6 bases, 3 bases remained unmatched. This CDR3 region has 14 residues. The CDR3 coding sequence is TGTGCCAGCAGTGAAGGGGACAGGGGAAGCGAGCAGTACTTC. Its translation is CASSEGDRGSEQYF.

CDR3 amino acids: CASSVDRDRNTIYF. The CDR3 region has the DNA TGTGCCAGCAGTGTGGACAGGGACAGAAACACCATATATTTT. The J gene is TRBJ1-3, the V gene TRBV2, with 8 bases aligning to TRBD1. Germline V gene data show CDR1 as SNHLY and CDR2 as FYNNEI. Losses at the gene ends were 4 bases for V and 5 bases for J; bases not matched to a gene: 4. CDR3 length: 14 residues.

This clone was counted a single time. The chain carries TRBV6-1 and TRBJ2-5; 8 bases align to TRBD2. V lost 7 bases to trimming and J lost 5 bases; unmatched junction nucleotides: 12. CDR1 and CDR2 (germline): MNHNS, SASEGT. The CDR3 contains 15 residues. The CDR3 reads CASNPTGGVLETQYF. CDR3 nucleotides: TGTGCCAGCAACCCCACGGGGGGGGTACTGGAGACCCAGTACTTC.

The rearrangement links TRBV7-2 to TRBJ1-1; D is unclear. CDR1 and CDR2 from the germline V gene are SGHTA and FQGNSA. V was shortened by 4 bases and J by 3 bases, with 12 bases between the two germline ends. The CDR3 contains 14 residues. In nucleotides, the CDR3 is TGTGCCAGCAGCTCCCCCAGGAGGCACACTGAAGCTTTCTTT. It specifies CASSSPRRHTEAFF.